This TCR beta chain emerged from a study of OX40 agonist ivuxolimab in advanced cancers. The wider study: Patients undergoing dose escalation presented with hepatocellular carcinoma, melanoma, renal cell or head and neck cancer. The dose-escalation cohort was approximately 80% male, with a mean age of about 60 years, ranging roughly 23 to 79. Notes on the study in general: Blood T cells, both CD4+ and CD8+, expanded clonally by week 6 at 0.1 to 3.0 mg/kg. Averaging showed that CD8+ T cells had more expanded clones than CD4+ did.

Germline values: CDR1 LGHNT, CDR2 FRNRAP. With 6 bases clipped from V and 4 bases from J, the junction kept 18 bases outside the gene matches. The CDR3 covers 19 residues. With respect to this clone: What it recognizes is unknown.

Clones were sequenced by immunoSEQ multiplex PCR, and TCRdb holds only the in-frame ones, with some missing. The sample gives 35,000 to 45,000 clones, approximately 91% of which show up once; more than 15% is in the top ten. This chain links TRBV12-5 with TRBJ1-5, with TRBD1 identical over 10 bases. This clonotype was sampled from an adult with an advanced solid tumor such as melanoma, head and neck, liver or kidney cancer. The sample consisted of CD4+ or CD8+ T cells sorted from blood, taken in a trial of the OX40 agonist ivuxolimab. DNA for the CDR3: TGTGCTAGTGGCCGCCTTCAGACAGGGGGCTGGGATCCGAATCAGCCCCAGCATTTT. It is translated as CASGRLQTGGWDPNQPQHF. Complete variable domain (other parts from reference TRBV12-5 and TRBJ1-5): DARVTQTPRHKVTEMGQEVTMRCQPILGHNTVFWYRQTMMQGLELLAYFRNRAPLDDSGMPKDRFSAEMPDATLATLKIQPSEPRDSAVYFCASGRLQTGGWDPNQPQHFGDGTRLSIL.